This record covers a single T cell receptor beta chain. Its antigen is as yet unknown. Method: immunoSEQ multiplex PCR; TCRdb's copy keeps in-frame clones and lacks some. The sample includes 75,000 to 100,000 clones, roughly 93% of them seen just once. The nonmyeloablative bone marrow transplants came from related graft donors, with transient mixed chimerism. Thawed PBMCs were FACS-sorted into unstimulated CD4+CD25+CD127- regulatory T cells, CD4+CD25- non-regulatory cells, CD4 and CD8 cells. The CDR3 is made up of 15 amino acids. The germline CDR1 and CDR2 sequences are SGHRS and YFSETQ. V lost 1 base, J lost 2 bases, and 11 bases lay in between. The data are from a study of Tregs in tolerant kidney transplant recipients. Study-wide points: Tolerant patients' donor-specific Tregs expanded beyond overall Tregs, suggesting antigen-driven growth.

The chain recombines TRBV5-1 with TRBJ2-3; the D is unclear. The source material was CD4+ T cells from blood (PBMCs), sampled 12 months after the transplant. The TCR originated in a human patient who received a combined kidney and bone marrow transplant. The graft donor may account for some of the T cells. The DNA of the CDR3 is TGCGCCAGCAGCTTGCAATCGGGTCCCACAGATACGCAGTATTTT. Amino acids: CASSLQSGPTDTQYF.